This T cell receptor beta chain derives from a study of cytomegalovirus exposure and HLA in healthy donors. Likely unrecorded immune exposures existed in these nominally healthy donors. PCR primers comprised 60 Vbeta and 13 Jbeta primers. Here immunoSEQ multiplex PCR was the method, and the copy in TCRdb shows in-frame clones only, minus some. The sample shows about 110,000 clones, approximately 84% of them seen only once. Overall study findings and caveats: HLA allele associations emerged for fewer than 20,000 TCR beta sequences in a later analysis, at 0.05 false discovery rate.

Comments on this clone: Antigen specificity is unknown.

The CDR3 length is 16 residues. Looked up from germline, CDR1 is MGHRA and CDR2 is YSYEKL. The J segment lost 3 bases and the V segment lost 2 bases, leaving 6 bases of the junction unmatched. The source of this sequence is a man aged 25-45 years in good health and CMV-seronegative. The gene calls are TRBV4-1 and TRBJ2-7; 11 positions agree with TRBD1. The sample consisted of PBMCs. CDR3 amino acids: CASSQPGQGAHYEQYF. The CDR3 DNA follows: TGCGCCAGCAGCCAACCCGGACAGGGGGCTCACTACGAGCAGTACTTC.